This T cell receptor (beta chain) derives from a study of blood T cell repertoires in COVID-19. The CDR3 has 13 residues. The germline V gene encodes CDR1 SEHNR and CDR2 FQNEAQ (reference sequence). The ends lost 8 bases at V and 3 bases at J; junction bases unmatched: 6. Method: immunoSEQ multiplex PCR; TCRdb's copy keeps in-frame clones and lacks some. This table holds hundreds of thousands of clones, approximately 90% found once. What was sequenced was PBMCs or T cells enriched from blood (not recorded which). The genes are TRBV7-9 and TRBJ2-7; 8 positions agree with TRBD2. The TCR comes from a woman under 30 who had recovered from COVID-19. For the CDR3, the DNA is TGTGCCAGCGGCCGGACTAGCCGCTACGAGCAGTACTTC. Protein: CASGRTSRYEQYF.